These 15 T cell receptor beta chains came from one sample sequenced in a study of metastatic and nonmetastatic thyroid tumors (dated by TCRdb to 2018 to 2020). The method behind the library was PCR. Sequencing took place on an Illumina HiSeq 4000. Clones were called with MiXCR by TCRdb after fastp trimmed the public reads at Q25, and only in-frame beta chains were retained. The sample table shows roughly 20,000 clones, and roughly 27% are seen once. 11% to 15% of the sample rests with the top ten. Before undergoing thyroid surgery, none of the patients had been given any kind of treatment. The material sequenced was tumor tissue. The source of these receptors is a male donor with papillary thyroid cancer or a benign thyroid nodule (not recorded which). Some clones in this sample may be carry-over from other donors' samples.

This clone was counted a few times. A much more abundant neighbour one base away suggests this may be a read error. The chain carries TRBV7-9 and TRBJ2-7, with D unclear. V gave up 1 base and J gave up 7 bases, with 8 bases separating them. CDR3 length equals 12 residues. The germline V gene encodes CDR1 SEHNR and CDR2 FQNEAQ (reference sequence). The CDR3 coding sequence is TGTGCCAGCAGCTTAGTGGTATGGGAGCAGTACTTC. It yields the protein CASSLVVWEQYF.

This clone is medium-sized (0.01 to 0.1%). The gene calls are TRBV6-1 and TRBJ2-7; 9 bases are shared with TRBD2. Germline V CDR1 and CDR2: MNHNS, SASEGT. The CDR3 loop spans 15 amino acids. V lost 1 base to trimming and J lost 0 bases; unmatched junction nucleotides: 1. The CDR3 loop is CASSEDSGSSYEQYF. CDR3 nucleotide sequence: TGTGCCAGCAGTGAAGATAGCGGGAGCTCCTACGAGCAGTACTTC.

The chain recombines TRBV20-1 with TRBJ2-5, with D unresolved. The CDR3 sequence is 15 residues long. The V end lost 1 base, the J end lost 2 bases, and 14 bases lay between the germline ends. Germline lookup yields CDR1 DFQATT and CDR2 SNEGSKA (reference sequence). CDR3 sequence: CSARVHLNLQETQYF. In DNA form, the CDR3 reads TGCAGTGCTAGAGTCCACCTGAATCTTCAAGAGACCCAGTACTTC.

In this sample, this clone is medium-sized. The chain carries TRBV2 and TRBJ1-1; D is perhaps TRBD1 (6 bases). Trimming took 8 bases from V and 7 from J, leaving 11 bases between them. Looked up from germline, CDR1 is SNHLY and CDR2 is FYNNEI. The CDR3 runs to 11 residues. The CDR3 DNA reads TGTGCCAGCGGACAGAGCGATGAAGCTTTCTTT. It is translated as CASGQSDEAFF.

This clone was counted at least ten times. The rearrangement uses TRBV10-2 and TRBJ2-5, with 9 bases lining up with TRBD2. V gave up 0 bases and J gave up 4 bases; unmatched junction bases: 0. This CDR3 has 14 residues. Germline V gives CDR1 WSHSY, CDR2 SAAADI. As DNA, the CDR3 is TGCGCCAGCAGTGAGTCGACTAGCGGAGAGACCCAGTACTTC. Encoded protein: CASSESTSGETQYF.

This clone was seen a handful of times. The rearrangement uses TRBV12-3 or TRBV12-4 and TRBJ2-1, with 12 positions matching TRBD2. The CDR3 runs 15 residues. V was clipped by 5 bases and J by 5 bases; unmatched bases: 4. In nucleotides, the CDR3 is TGTGCCAGCAGTGGACTAGCGGGGCTAGACAATGAGCAGTTCTTC. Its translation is CASSGLAGLDNEQFF.

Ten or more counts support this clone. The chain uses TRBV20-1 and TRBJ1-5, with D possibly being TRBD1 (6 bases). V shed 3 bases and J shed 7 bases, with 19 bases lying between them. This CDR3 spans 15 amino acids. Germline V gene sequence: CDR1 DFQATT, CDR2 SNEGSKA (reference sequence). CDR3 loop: CSARQVGGAGQPQHF. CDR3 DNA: TGCAGTGCTAGGCAAGTGGGGGGCGCAGGCCAGCCCCAGCATTTT.

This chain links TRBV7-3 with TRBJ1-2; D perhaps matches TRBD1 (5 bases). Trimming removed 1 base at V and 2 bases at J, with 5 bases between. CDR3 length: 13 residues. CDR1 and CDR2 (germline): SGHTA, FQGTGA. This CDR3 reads CASSLRQNYGYTF. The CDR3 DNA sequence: TGTGCCAGCAGCTTAAGACAGAACTATGGCTACACCTTC.

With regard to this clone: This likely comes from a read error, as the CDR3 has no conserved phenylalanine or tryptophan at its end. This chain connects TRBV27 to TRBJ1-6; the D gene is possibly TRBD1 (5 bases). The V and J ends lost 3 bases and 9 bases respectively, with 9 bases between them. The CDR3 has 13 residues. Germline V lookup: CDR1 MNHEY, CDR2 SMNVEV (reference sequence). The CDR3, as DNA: TGTGCCAGCAGTTTGGGACTGATTTCACCCCTCCACGTT. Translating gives CASSLGLISPLHV.

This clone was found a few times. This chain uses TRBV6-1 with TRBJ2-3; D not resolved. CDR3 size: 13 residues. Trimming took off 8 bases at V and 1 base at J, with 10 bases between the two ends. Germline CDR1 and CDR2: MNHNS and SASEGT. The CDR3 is CASRGDGTDTQYF. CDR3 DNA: TGTGCCAGCCGTGGCGACGGCACAGATACGCAGTATTTT.

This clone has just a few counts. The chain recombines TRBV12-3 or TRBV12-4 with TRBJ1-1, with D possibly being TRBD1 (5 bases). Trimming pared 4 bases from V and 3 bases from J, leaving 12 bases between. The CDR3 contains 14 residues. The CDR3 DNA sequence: TGTGCCAGCAGTTCGGGACTCCGGGACACTGAAGCTTTCTTT. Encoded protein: CASSSGLRDTEAFF.

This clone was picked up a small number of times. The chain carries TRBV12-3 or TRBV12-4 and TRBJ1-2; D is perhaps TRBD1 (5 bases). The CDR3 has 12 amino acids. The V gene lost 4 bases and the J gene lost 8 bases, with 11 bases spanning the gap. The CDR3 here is CASSWGTGGYTF. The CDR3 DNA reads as TGTGCCAGCAGTTGGGGGACGGGCGGCTACACCTTC.

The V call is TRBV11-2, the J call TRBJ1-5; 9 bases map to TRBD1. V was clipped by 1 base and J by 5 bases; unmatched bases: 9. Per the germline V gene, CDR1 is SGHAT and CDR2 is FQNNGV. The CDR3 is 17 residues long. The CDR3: CASSLVGTTGGDQPQHF. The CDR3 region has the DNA TGTGCCAGCAGCTTAGTTGGTACTACAGGGGGCGATCAGCCCCAGCATTTT.

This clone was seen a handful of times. CDR3 region: CASSPLGSDTEAFF. CDR3 sequence (DNA): TGTGCCAGCTCACCGCTGGGGTCGGACACTGAAGCTTTCTTT. This rearrangement joins TRBV18 to TRBJ1-1; D is ambiguous. Trimming pared 3 bases from V and 3 bases from J, leaving 11 bases between. Germline V gives CDR1 KGHSH, CDR2 LQKENI. This CDR3 comprises 14 residues.

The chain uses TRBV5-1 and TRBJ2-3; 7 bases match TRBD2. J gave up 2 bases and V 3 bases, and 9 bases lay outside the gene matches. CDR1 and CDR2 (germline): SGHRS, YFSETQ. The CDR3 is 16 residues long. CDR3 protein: CASSSGGSGTTDTQYF. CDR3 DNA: TGCGCCAGCAGCTCCGGGGGAAGCGGGACCACAGATACGCAGTATTTT.